The clone carrying this T cell receptor beta chain showed up just a few times. What it binds is not known. A universal primer site was incorporated via template switching, and the cDNA contained unique molecular identifiers. TCRdb analysed the 5' RACE reads with MiXCR anew, one entry per CDR3 protein. Of around 480,000 distinct CDR3 sequences in the sample, approximately 15% were seen once. The data were obtained in a study of identical twins. Study-level findings and limits: Zero-insertion findings could be partly confounded by invariant cells (MAIT and iNKT cells).

Looked up from germline, CDR1 is MNHEY and CDR2 is SVGAGI. V shed 4 bases, J shed 4 bases, and the junction held 10 bases outside the gene matches. The CDR3 has 19 amino acids. These data were also reused for a study on yellow fever vaccine responses in identical twins.

This receptor was taken from a woman aged 18-29 years in good health. The J gene is TRBJ2-6, the V gene TRBV6-5; TRBD2 agrees at 13 bases. Sequencing was done on a sample of CD4+ T cells sorted from blood. The CDR3 DNA sequence: TGTGCCAGCAGTTCCATAGGACTAGCGGGAGTGAAAGGGGCCAACGTCCTGACTTTC. This codes for CASSSIGLAGVKGANVLTF.